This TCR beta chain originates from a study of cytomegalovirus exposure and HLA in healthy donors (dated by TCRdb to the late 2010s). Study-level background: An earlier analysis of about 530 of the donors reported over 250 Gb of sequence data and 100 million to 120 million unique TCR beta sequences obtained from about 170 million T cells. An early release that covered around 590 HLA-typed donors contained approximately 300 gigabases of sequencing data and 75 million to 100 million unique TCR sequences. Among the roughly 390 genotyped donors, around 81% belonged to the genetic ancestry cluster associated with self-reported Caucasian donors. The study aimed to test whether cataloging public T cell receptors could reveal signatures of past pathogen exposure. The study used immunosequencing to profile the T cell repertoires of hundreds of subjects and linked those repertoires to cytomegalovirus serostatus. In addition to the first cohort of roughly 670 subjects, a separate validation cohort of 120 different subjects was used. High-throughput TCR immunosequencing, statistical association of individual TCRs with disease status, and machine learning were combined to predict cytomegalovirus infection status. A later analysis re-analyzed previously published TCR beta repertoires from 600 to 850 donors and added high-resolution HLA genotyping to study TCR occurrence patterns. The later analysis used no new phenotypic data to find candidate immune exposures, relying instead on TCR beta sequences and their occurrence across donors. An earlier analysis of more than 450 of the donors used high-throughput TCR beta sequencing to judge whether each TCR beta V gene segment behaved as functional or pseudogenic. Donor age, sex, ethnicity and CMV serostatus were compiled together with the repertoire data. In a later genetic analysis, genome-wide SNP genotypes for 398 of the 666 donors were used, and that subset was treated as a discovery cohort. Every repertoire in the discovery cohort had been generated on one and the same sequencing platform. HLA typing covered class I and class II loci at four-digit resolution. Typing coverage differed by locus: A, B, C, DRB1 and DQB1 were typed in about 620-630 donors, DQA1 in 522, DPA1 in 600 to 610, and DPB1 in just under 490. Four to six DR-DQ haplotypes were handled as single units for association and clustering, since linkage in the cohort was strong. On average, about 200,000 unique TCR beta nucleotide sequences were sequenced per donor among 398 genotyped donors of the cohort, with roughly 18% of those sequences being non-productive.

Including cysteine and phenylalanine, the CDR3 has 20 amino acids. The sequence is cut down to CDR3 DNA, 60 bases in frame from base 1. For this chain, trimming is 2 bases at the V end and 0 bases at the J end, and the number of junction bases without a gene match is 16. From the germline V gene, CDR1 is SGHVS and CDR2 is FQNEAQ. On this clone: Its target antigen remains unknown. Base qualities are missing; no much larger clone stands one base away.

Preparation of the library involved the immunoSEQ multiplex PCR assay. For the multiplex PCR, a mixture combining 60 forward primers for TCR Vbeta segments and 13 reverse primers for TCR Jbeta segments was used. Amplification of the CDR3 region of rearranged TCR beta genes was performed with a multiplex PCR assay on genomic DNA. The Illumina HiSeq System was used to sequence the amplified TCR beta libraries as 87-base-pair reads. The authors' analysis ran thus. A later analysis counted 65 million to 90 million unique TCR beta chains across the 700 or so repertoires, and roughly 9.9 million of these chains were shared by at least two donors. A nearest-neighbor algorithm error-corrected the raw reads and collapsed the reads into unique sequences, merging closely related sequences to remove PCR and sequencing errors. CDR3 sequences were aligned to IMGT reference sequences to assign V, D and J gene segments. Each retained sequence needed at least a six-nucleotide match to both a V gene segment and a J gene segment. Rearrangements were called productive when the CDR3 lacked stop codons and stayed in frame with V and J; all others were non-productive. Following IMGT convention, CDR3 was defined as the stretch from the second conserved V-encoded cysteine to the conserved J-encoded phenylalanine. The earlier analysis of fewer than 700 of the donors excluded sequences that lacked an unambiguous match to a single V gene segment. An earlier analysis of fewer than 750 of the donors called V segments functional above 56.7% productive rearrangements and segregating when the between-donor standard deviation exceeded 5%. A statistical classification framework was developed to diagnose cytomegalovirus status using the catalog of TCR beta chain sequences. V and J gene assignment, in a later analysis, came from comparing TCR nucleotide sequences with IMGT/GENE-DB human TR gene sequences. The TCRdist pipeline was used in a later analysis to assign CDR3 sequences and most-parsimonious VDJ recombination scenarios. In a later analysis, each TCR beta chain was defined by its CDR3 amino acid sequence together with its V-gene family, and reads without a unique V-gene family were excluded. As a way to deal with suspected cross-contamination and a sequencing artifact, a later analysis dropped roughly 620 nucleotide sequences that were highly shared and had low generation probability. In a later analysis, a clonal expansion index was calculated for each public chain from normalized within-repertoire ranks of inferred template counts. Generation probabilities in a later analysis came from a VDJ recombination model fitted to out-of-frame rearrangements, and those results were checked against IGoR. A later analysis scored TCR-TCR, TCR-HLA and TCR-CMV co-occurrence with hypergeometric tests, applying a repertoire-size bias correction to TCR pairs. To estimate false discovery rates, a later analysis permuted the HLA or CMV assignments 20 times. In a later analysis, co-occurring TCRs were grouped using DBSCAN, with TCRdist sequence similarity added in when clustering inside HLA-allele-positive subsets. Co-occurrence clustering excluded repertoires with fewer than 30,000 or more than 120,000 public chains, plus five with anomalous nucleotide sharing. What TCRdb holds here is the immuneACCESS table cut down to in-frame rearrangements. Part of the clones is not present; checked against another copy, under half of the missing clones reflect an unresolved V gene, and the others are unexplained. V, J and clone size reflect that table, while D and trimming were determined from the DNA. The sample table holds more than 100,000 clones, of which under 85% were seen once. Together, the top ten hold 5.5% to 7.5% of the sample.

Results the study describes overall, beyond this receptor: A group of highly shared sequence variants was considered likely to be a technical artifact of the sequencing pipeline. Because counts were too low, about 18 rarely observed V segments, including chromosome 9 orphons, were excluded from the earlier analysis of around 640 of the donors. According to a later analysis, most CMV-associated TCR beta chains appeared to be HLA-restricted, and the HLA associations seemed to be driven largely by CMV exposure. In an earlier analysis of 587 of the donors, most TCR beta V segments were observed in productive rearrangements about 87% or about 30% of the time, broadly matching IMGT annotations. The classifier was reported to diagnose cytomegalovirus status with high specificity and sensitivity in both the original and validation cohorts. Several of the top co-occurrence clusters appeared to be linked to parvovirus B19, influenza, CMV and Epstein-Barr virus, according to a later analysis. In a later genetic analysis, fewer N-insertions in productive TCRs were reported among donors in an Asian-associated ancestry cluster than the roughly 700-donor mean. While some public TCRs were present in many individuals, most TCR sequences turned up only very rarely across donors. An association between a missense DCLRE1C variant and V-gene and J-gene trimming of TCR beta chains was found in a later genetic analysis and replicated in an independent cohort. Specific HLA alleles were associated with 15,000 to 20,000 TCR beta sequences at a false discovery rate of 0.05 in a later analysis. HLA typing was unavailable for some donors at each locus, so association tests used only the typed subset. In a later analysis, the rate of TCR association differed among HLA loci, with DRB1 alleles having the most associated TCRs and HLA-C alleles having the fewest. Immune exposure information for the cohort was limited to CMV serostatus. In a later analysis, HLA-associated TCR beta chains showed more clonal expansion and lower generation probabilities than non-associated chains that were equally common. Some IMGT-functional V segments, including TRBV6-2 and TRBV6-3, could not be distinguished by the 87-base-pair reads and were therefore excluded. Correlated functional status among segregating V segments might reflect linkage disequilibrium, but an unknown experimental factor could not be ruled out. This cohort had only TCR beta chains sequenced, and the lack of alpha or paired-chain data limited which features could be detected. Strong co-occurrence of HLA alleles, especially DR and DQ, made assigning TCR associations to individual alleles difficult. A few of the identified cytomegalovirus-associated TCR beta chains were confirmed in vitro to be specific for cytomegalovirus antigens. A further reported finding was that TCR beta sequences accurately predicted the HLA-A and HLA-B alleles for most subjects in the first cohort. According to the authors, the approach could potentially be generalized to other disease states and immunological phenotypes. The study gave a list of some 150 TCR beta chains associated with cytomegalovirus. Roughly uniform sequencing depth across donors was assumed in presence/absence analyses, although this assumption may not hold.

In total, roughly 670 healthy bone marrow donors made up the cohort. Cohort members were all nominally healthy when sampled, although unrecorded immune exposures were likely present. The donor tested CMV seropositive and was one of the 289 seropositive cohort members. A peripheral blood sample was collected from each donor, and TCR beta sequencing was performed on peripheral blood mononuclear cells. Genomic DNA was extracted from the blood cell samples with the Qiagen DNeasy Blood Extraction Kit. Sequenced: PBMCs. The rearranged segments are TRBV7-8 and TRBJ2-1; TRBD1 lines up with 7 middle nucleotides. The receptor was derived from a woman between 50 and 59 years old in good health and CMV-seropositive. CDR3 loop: CASSLRRAATGKGSYNEQFF. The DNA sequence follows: TGTGCCAGCAGCTTACGTCGTGCCGCGACAGGGAAGGGCTCCTACAATGAGCAGTTCTTC.